These 29 T cell receptor beta chains were sequenced from one sample in a study of blood T cell repertoires in COVID-19. The assay was immunoSEQ multiplex PCR, and TCRdb's table has in-frame clones only and misses some. The sample lists 150,000 to 180,000 clones; around 91% were seen once. Sequencing was carried out using peripheral blood. These receptors all stem from a woman in her 40s with acute or convalescent COVID-19.

The rearrangement uses TRBV3-1 (or the pseudogene TRBV3-2) and TRBJ2-3; 7 bases are shared with TRBD2. CDR3 length: 16 amino acids. In germline, CDR1 is LGHDT, CDR2 YNNKEL (reference sequence). V shed 4 bases, J shed 3 bases, and the junction held 10 bases outside the gene matches. The CDR3 reads CASSRTLAVQTDTQYF. DNA of the CDR3: TGTGCCAGCAGCCGCACCCTAGCGGTACAAACAGATACGCAGTATTTT.

A word on this clone: The same CDR3 arises from other DNA sequences in this sample as well. This rearrangement joins TRBV28 to TRBJ1-2; no clear D. The germline CDR1 and CDR2 sequences are MDHEN and SYDVKM. This CDR3 region has 12 residues. V shed 3 bases and J shed 4 bases, with 6 bases lying between them. CDR3 in amino acids: CASSFSSYGYTF. Here the CDR3 DNA reads TGTGCCAGCAGTTTTTCTAGCTATGGCTACACCTTC.

This clone came up a few times. The chain couples TRBV3-1 (or the pseudogene TRBV3-2) to TRBJ2-7; a weak D match, TRBD1 (6 bases). Trimming shortened V by 0 bases and J by 2 bases, and 11 bases separated the two germline ends. This CDR3 region has 15 residues. Germline V gives CDR1 LGHDT, CDR2 YNNKEL (reference sequence). CDR3 sequence: CASSQEGQWAYEQYF. CDR3 bases: TGTGCCAGCAGCCAAGAAGGACAGTGGGCCTACGAGCAGTACTTC.

V is TRBV19 and J is TRBJ2-7; 10 bases are shared with TRBD2. CDR3 length: 16 amino acids. The germline V gene encodes CDR1 LNHDA and CDR2 SQIVND (reference sequence). V was pared by 3 bases and J by 5 bases, with 10 bases of the junction left unmatched. The CDR3 sequence is CASSIRGSSGSHEQYF. In nucleotides, the CDR3 is TGTGCCAGTAGTATTCGGGGGTCTAGCGGGAGCCACGAGCAGTACTTC.

The chain carries TRBV2 and TRBJ1-4; tentatively, D is TRBD1 (6 bases). CDR3 size: 15 residues. V was trimmed by 6 bases and J by 0 bases, leaving 11 bases between them. Germline CDR1 and CDR2: SNHLY and FYNNEI. The CDR3 DNA reads TGTGCCAGCAGCCGAAACAGGGCAACTAATGAAAAACTGTTTTTT. As protein: CASSRNRATNEKLFF.

The table lists this clone with a count of one. The gene calls are TRBV7-6 and TRBJ2-6; the match to TRBD1 covers 9 bases. Trimming cost V 1 base and J 1 base; bases outside gene matches: 5. In germline, CDR1 is SGHVS, CDR2 FNYEAQ. The CDR3 contains 18 residues. DNA of the CDR3: TGTGCCAGCAGCTTAGGGGGACAGGGAATATCTGGGGCCAACGTCCTGACTTTC. Translation gives CASSLGGQGISGANVLTF.

The rearrangement links TRBV7-9 to TRBJ2-7; TRBD1 matches at 7 bases. Germline CDR1 is SEHNR and CDR2 is FQNEAQ (reference sequence). The CDR3 length is 14 residues. V shed 5 bases, J shed 3 bases, and the junction held 7 bases outside the gene matches. The CDR3: CASSPGRDSYEQYF. The DNA of the CDR3 is TGTGCCAGCAGCCCCGGCCGGGACAGCTACGAGCAGTACTTC. The full variable domain, rest sourced from reference TRBV7-9 and TRBJ2-7, is DTGVSQNPRHKITKRGQNVTFRCDPISEHNRLYWYRQTLGQGPEFLTYFQNEAQLEKSRLLSDRFSAERPKGSFSTLEIQRTEQGDSAMYLCASSPGRDSYEQYFGPGTRLTVT.

The chain uses TRBV27 and TRBJ2-2; D gene uncertain. Germline-derived CDR1 and CDR2 are MNHEY and SMNVEV (reference sequence). This CDR3 comprises 15 residues. Trimming pared 7 bases from V and 5 bases from J, leaving 17 bases between. The CDR3 nucleotides read TGTGCCAGCACCATAACTCTCGACACGACCGGGGAGCTGTTTTTT. It encodes CASTITLDTTGELFF.

The sample holds one count of this clone. V and J are TRBV5-8 and TRBJ2-3; unclear D gene. Germline values: CDR1 SGHTS, CDR2 YDEGEE. Trimming stripped 0 bases from V and 1 base from J, with 9 bases between. CDR3 length: 15 amino acids. Here the CDR3 reads CASSLVRWGTDTQYF. The CDR3 coding sequence is TGTGCCAGCAGCTTGGTCAGGTGGGGCACAGATACGCAGTATTTT.

This chain joins TRBV19 and TRBJ1-2; 8 bases are a match to TRBD1. The CDR3 is 15 residues long. V lost 3 bases and J lost 0; bases outside the gene matches: 3. From germline, CDR1 is LNHDA and CDR2 SQIVND (reference sequence). CDR3 residues: CASSIHRGSNYGYTF. The CDR3 bases are TGTGCCAGTAGTATTCACAGGGGGTCTAACTATGGCTACACCTTC.

V usage is TRBV2 and J usage is TRBJ2-1; no reliable D call. Germline V CDR1 and CDR2: SNHLY, FYNNEI. This CDR3 is built from 15 residues. The V end lost 5 bases, the J end lost 0 bases, and 11 bases lay between the germline ends. The CDR3 spells CASSPLLSSYNEQFF. The CDR3 bases are TGTGCCAGCAGTCCCCTATTGAGCTCCTACAATGAGCAGTTCTTC.

This sequence joins TRBV19 and TRBJ1-4; unclear D gene. Per germline, CDR1 LNHDA and CDR2 SQIVND (reference sequence). The CDR3 is made up of 11 amino acids. Trimming took 5 bases from V and 8 from J, leaving 6 bases between them. Here the CDR3 DNA reads TGTGCCAGTAGTGAAGCCGAAAAACTGTTTTTT. Its translation is CASSEAEKLFF. Full variable domain (remainder filled in from reference TRBV19 and TRBJ1-4): DGGITQSPKYLFRKEGQNVTLSCEQNLNHDAMYWYRQDPGQGLRLIYYSQIVNDFQKGDIAEGYSVSREKKESFPLTVTSAQKNPTAFYLCASSEAEKLFFGSGTQLSVL.

V usage is TRBV19 and J usage is TRBJ2-1; 14 bases match TRBD2. Germline V gives CDR1 LNHDA, CDR2 SQIVND (reference sequence). With 1 base clipped from V and 8 bases from J, the junction kept 10 bases outside the gene matches. CDR3 length equals 18 residues. CDR3 sequence (DNA): TGTGCCAGTAGTATAGGGACTAGCGGGAGGCAGGGGGGGGATGAGCAGTTCTTC. Encoded protein: CASSIGTSGRQGGDEQFF.

This chain joins TRBV7-3 and TRBJ2-1, with a weak D call TRBD2 (7 bases). V lost 4 bases and J lost 5, with 21 bases in between. The CDR3 consists of 17 residues. The germline V gene encodes CDR1 SGHTA and CDR2 FQGTGA. The CDR3 is CASSSRTETSWDNEQFF. The CDR3 DNA is TGTGCCAGCAGCTCGAGGACAGAGACTAGCTGGGACAATGAGCAGTTCTTC.

The rearrangement joins TRBV7-7 to TRBJ1-4, with 10 bases that match TRBD1. Germline V CDR1 and CDR2: SSHAT, FNYEAQ (reference sequence). The CDR3 consists of 15 residues. V gave up 5 bases and J gave up 6 bases; unmatched junction bases: 6. DNA of the CDR3: TGTGCCAGCAGCCGAACCGGGACAGGGGATGAAAAACTGTTTTTT. Amino acid sequence: CASSRTGTGDEKLFF.

The chain combines TRBV6-5 with TRBJ1-2; no definite D call. Germline CDR1 is MNHEY and CDR2 is SVGAGI. The CDR3 is 12 amino acids. V lost 8 bases, J lost 6 bases, and 13 bases lay in between. The CDR3 coding sequence is TGTGCCAGCTTTGGTGCGGCTAATGGCTACACCTTC. Translation gives CASFGAANGYTF.

This clone occurred a few times. The V and J genes are TRBV27 and TRBJ1-2; 8 nucleotides align to TRBD1. The CDR3 extends over 15 amino acids. Germline trimming cut 5 bases from V and 8 bases from J; bases unmatched to any gene: 13. From germline, CDR1 is MNHEY and CDR2 SMNVEV (reference sequence). DNA of the CDR3: TGTGCCAGCAGTACCCGGGACAGGCGGTGGGGAGGCTACACCTTC. This gives the protein CASSTRDRRWGGYTF.

This clone was observed once. The chain is built from TRBV24-1 and TRBJ1-3; D might be TRBD1 (6 bases). Between the trimmed V and J ends, which lost 7 bases and 0 bases, there was a span of 15 bases. Germline V lookup: CDR1 KGHDR, CDR2 SFDVKD. The CDR3 extends over 16 amino acids. Here the CDR3 DNA reads TGTGCCACCAGCCAAGGACAGTCCGACTCTGGAAACACCATATATTTT. It is translated as CATSQGQSDSGNTIYF.

J is TRBJ2-2 and V is TRBV6-1; D uncertain. Deletions cut 5 bases from V and 7 bases from J, with 17 bases between. The CDR3 is made up of 15 amino acids. Germline CDR1 is MNHNS and CDR2 is SASEGT. The CDR3 loop reads CASSSRLITVGELFF. In DNA form, the CDR3 reads TGTGCCAGCAGTTCCCGATTGATAACGGTCGGGGAGCTGTTTTTT.

The CDR3 here is CAARGGNLLSGRANTGELFF. CDR3 DNA: TGTGCCGCTAGGGGGGGGAACCTCCTTAGCGGGAGGGCGAACACCGGGGAGCTGTTTTTT. The chain uses TRBV19 and TRBJ2-2, with 11 bases lining up with TRBD2. J gave up 0 bases and V 11 bases, and 20 bases lay outside the gene matches. Per the germline V gene, CDR1 is LNHDA and CDR2 is SQIVND (reference sequence). This CDR3 spans 20 amino acids.

The V and J genes are TRBV11-3 and TRBJ2-5; 8 nucleotides agree with TRBD1. The J call may be wrong; the DNA end is better matched by TRBJ2-7. Germline assignment: CDR1 SGHNT and CDR2 YENEEA. This CDR3 has 17 amino acids. CDR3 DNA sequence: TGTGCCAGCAGCACCAAGAGGACAGGGCGGTTTATGTACGAGCAGTACTTC. Its protein is CASSTKRTGRFMYEQYF.

The rearrangement links TRBV6-1 to TRBJ2-1, with TRBD1 as a possible D gene (7 bases). Trimming stripped 2 bases from V and 7 bases from J, with 12 bases between. This CDR3 spans 14 amino acids. CDR1 is MNHNS, CDR2 SASEGT, per germline. The CDR3 region has the DNA TGTGCCAGCAGTGAATTCAGGGGGGTGAATGAGCAGTTCTTC. This sequence encodes CASSEFRGVNEQFF.

This chain joins TRBV11-3 and TRBJ2-3, with TRBD1 matching over 8 bases. This CDR3 spans 14 amino acids. After removal of 8 bases from V and 2 bases from J, the junction contained 6 bases not matched to a gene. Germline values: CDR1 SGHNT, CDR2 YENEEA. CDR3 DNA: TGTGCCAGCGGGACGGACAGGGCCACAGATACGCAGTATTTT. The encoded protein is CASGTDRATDTQYF.

This chain links TRBV2 with TRBJ1-1; 9 bases fit TRBD1. Per germline, CDR1 SNHLY and CDR2 FYNNEI. CDR3 length: 16 amino acids. V dropped 6 bases and J dropped 0; count of bases not matched to a gene: 8. DNA for the CDR3: TGTGCCAGCAGGGGAGGGACAGGGTCAATGAACACTGAAGCTTTCTTT. Its translation: CASRGGTGSMNTEAFF. Drawing the rest from reference TRBV2 and TRBJ1-1, the complete variable domain is EPEVTQTPSHQVTQMGQEVILRCVPISNHLYFYWYRQILGQKVEFLVSFYNNEISEKSEIFDDQFSVERPDGSNFTLKIRSTKLEDSAMYFCASRGGTGSMNTEAFFGQGTRLTVV.

The chain is built from TRBV20-1 and TRBJ2-7; 15 nucleotides match TRBD2. Germline values: CDR1 DFQATT, CDR2 SNEGSKA (reference sequence). This CDR3 spans 17 amino acids. The V and J ends lost 3 bases and 1 base, in that order; junction bases with no gene match: 7. The CDR3 DNA reads TGCAGTGCTAGTAGGACTAGCGGGGGGGTTTTTTCCTACGAGCAGTACTTC. Amino acids: CSASRTSGGVFSYEQYF.

CDR3 nucleotides: TGTGCCAGTAGTACTGACAGGGCTGAGACCCAGTACTTC. Translation gives CASSTDRAETQYF. The chain is built from TRBV19 and TRBJ2-5; TRBD1 matches 7 bases. V was pared by 4 bases and J by 5 bases, with 4 bases of the junction left unmatched. The CDR3 is made up of 13 amino acids. The germline gives CDR1 LNHDA, CDR2 SQIVND (reference sequence).

This clone was seen only a few times. This chain links TRBV30 with TRBJ2-7; 11 bases align to TRBD2. Unmatched junction bases numbered 2, after V lost 3 bases and J lost 4 bases. CDR3 size: 13 residues. In germline, CDR1 is GTSNPN, CDR2 SVGIG (reference sequence). In nucleotides, the CDR3 is TGTGCCTGGAGGGCTAGCGGGGGGTACGAGCAGTACTTC. Translating gives CAWRASGGYEQYF. Together with reference TRBV30 and TRBJ2-7, the CDR3 gives the full variable domain: SQTIHQWPATLVQPVGSPLSLECTVEGTSNPNLYWYRQAAGRGLQLLFYSVGIGQISSEVPQNLSASRPQDRQFILSSKKLLLSDSGFYLCAWRASGGYEQYFGPGTRLTVT.

CDR3: CASRDQDSMNTEAFF. As DNA, the CDR3 is TGTGCCAGCAGAGACCAGGATTCCATGAACACTGAAGCTTTCTTT. The chain has TRBV6-5 and TRBJ1-1; no firm D call. CDR1 is MNHEY and CDR2 is SVGAGI in the germline V gene. V was trimmed by 6 bases and J by 0 bases, leaving 14 bases between them. CDR3 length: 15 amino acids.

The chain joins TRBV7-3 to TRBJ2-7, with 9 nucleotides matching TRBD1. This CDR3 has 13 residues. V trimming: 4 bases; J trimming: 6 bases; junction bases outside the gene matches: 4. Germline CDR1 reads SGHTA; CDR2 reads FQGTGA. The DNA of the CDR3 is TGTGCCAGCAGCTCCGGGACAGGGATCGAGCAGTACTTC. Translated: CASSSGTGIEQYF.